This passage covers 10 T cell receptor beta chains from one sample sequenced in a study of T cells in Graves' hyperthyroidism and ophthalmopathy (dated by TCRdb to the late 2010s). The method behind the library was multiplex PCR. Data came from an Illumina HiSeq 2000. TCR beta CDR3 regions were amplified from RNA transcripts. A first-round RT-PCR of the TCR CDR3 used the HTBI primer set with the Qiagen OneStep RT-PCR kit. The public reads were reprocessed in TCRdb via fastp at Q25 and MiXCR, keeping in-frame beta chains. CDR3 protein sequences are deduplicated, and each keeps its most common genes and DNA. Across this sample there are approximately 260,000 distinct CDR3 sequences, with 15% seen only once. The ten biggest clones cover under 35% of the sample. Sequencing used blood. These receptors originate from a woman aged 50 to 60 with Graves' hyperthyroidism that later progressed to Graves' ophthalmopathy.

V gene TRBV28 combines with J gene TRBJ1-2, with unresolved D. The CDR3 totals 13 residues. Germline lookup yields CDR1 MDHEN and CDR2 SYDVKM. Trimming took 6 bases from V and 8 from J, leaving 16 bases between them. The CDR3 sequence: CASRNYGRPGYTF. The CDR3, as DNA: TGTGCCAGCAGGAACTACGGCCGTCCAGGCTACACCTTC.

This rearrangement joins TRBV27 to TRBJ2-3; D unclear. Trimming removed 3 bases at V and 1 base at J, with 11 bases between. The CDR3 spans 15 residues. CDR1 and CDR2 (germline): MNHEY, SMNVEV (reference sequence). The CDR3 DNA reads TGTGCCAGCAGTTTCCCGTATGGGGGCACAGATACGCAGTATTTT. It yields the protein CASSFPYGGTDTQYF.

This clonotype appeared a few times. The J gene is TRBJ2-1, the V gene TRBV4-2; D is undetermined. Germline CDR1 LGHNA, CDR2 YNFKEQ. This CDR3 region has 15 residues. The V end lost 3 bases, the J end lost 1 base, and 10 bases lay between the germline ends. CDR3 in amino acids: CASSHPASSYNEQFF. DNA for the CDR3: TGTGCCAGCAGCCATCCAGCCTCATCCTACAATGAGCAGTTCTTC.

Comment on this clonotype: It may be a read error: a sequence one base away is much more abundant. The rearrangement joins TRBV28 to TRBJ1-1; D ambiguous. The V gene lost 5 bases and the J gene lost 6 bases, with 7 bases spanning the gap. The CDR3 runs 11 residues. The germline gives CDR1 MDHEN, CDR2 SYDVKM. CDR3 sequence: CASSHKSEAFF. In DNA form, the CDR3 reads TGTGCCAGCAGTCACAAGTCTGAAGCTTTCTTT.

Many counts were recorded for this clonotype. The chain carries TRBV28 and TRBJ1-6; 9 bases fit TRBD1. V shed 5 bases, J shed 7 bases, and the junction held 9 bases outside the gene matches. Germline V gene data show CDR1 as MDHEN and CDR2 as SYDVKM. The CDR3 covers 16 residues. The CDR3: CASSTHRGPTNSPLHF. In DNA form, the CDR3 reads TGTGCCAGCAGTACCCACAGGGGGCCAACGAATTCACCCCTCCACTTT.

This clonotype showed up many times. The chain recombines TRBV6-1 with TRBJ2-5; 7 bases fit TRBD1. The CDR3 runs to 17 residues. The germline gives CDR1 MNHNS, CDR2 SASEGT. The J segment lost 0 bases and the V segment lost 6 bases, leaving 13 bases of the junction unmatched. This CDR3 is CASSHGRVTGYQETQYF. The DNA of the CDR3 is TGTGCCAGCAGCCACGGGCGCGTGACAGGGTACCAAGAGACCCAGTACTTC.

The chain has TRBV5-4 and TRBJ2-7; 10 bases are shared with TRBD2. V lost 4 bases, J lost 2 bases, and 9 bases stayed unmatched. The length of the CDR3 is 16 residues. Germline CDR1 and CDR2: SGHNT and YYREEE (reference sequence). This CDR3 is CASSPRSSGGAYEQYF. The CDR3 nucleotides are TGTGCCAGCAGCCCCCGCTCTAGCGGGGGCGCCTACGAGCAGTACTTC.

This clonotype was seen only once. The rearrangement links TRBV30 to TRBJ2-7, with D possibly being TRBD1 or TRBD2 (5 bases each). Germline V gene data show CDR1 as GTSNPN and CDR2 as SVGIG (reference sequence). The CDR3 has 13 residues. With 2 bases removed from V and 2 bases from J, the gap between germline ends came to 10 bases. The CDR3 loop is CAWSKGSPYEQYF. In nucleotides, the CDR3 is TGTGCCTGGAGTAAGGGGAGCCCCTACGAGCAGTACTTC. Supplemented by reference TRBV30 and TRBJ2-7, the full variable domain reads SQTIHQWPATLVQPVGSPLSLECTVEGTSNPNLYWYRQAAGRGLQLLFYSVGIGQISSEVPQNLSASRPQDRQFILSSKKLLLSDSGFYLCAWSKGSPYEQYFGPGTRLTVT.

In its sample, this clonotype was seen many times. The V gene is TRBV20-1, the J gene TRBJ2-7; D possibly corresponds to TRBD2 (6 bases). The ends were cut back, 3 bases at V and 4 bases at J, with 13 bases in the middle. This CDR3 is built from 13 residues. Germline-derived CDR1 and CDR2 are DFQATT and SNEGSKA (reference sequence). CDR3 sequence: CSASSGRVYEQYF. For the CDR3, the DNA is TGCAGTGCTAGCAGCGGGCGGGTTTACGAGCAGTACTTC.

Many counts were recorded for this clonotype. This chain uses TRBV6-1 with TRBJ1-4, with a possible D match to TRBD1 (6 bases). Trimming stripped 5 bases from V and 6 bases from J, with 19 bases between. The length of the CDR3 is 16 residues. Germline V gives CDR1 MNHNS, CDR2 SASEGT. The CDR3 bases are TGTGCCAGCAGTCTGGACAGTCCGGGGGGGGATGAAAAACTGTTTTTT. The encoded protein is CASSLDSPGGDEKLFF.